One and the same sample provided the 3 T cell receptor beta chains below, sequenced in a study of vaccination and CD4 T cells after COVID-19 (dated by TCRdb to between 2022 and 2023). The library relied on PCR. Instrument used: Illumina iSeq 100. At the Johns Hopkins FTIC core, DNA from the cultured CD4+ T cells underwent TCR sequencing with the Oncomine TCR Beta short-read assay. TCRdb cleaned the public reads at Q25 with fastp, built clones with MiXCR and kept in-frame beta chains. Under each unique CDR3 protein, matching rows form one entry showing the most common genes and DNA. Within this sample are 6,000 to 8,500 distinct CDR3 sequences, with about three quarters of them counted one time only. The top ten hold 15% of the sample. According to the study, the label for this sample's treatment or condition signals: approximately 11-day PBMC culture with coronavirus spike peptide pools or control peptides (ViraFEST assay).

Their antigens are not known. Material for sequencing was CD4+ T cells from blood, cultured in vitro. These receptors were obtained from a human donor who had recovered from COVID-19.

The chain combines TRBV27 with TRBJ2-5, with 12 nucleotides matching TRBD2. The CDR3 extends over 17 amino acids. The V segment lost 2 bases and the J segment 5 bases; nucleotides outside the gene matches: 9. Germline V lookup: CDR1 MNHEY, CDR2 SMNVEV (reference sequence). The DNA for the CDR3 is TGTGCCAGCAGTTTAAGACTAGCGGGAGCAACTGTCGAGACCCAGTACTTC. The encoded protein is CASSLRLAGATVETQYF.

This clonotype is judged medium-sized. The rearrangement joins TRBV20-1 to TRBJ2-7; TRBD1 is a possible D gene (6 bases). Germline CDR1 and CDR2: DFQATT and SNEGSKA (reference sequence). The V gene lost 6 bases and the J gene lost 6 bases, with 18 bases spanning the gap. The CDR3 contains 13 residues. The CDR3: CSASLGRDTEQYF. The DNA of the CDR3 is TGCAGTGCCAGCTTAGGCCGGGACACCGAGCAGTACTTC.

By sample share, this clonotype is medium-sized. This chain joins TRBV6-2 or TRBV6-3 and TRBJ1-1; weak D call: TRBD1 (6 bases). The CDR3 is 15 residues long. Trimming cost V 5 bases and J 1 base, with 14 bases left between them. CDR1 is MNHEY, CDR2 SVGEGT, per germline. CDR3 DNA: TGTGCCAGCAGTACGCGGACAGCTAAGAACACTGAAGCTTTCTTT. Translation: CASSTRTAKNTEAFF.